This TCR beta chain was sequenced during a study of shared clonotypes between healthy human individuals. Study results and limitations: Non-shared clonotypes had lower generation probabilities than those shared by all four donors. About 4.5% of naive CD4 clonotypes were common to a few donors. In the sorted subsets, rarefaction showed sequencing was incomplete despite large depth.

For this clone: What it binds is unknown.

The DNA input per sorted-subset replicate PCR was approximately 210 ng, corresponding to 30,000 or so T cell genomes. The method was immunoSEQ multiplex PCR; TCRdb's version includes in-frame clones alone and lacks a portion of them. The repertoire holds a few hundred thousand clones, with 97% as singletons. CDR3 length equals 13 residues. Trimming took off 4 bases at V and 3 bases at J, with 7 bases between the two ends. CDR1 MNHNS and CDR2 SASEGT come from the germline V gene. This rearrangement joins TRBV6-1 to TRBJ1-5, with unresolved D. Material: naive CD4+ T cells sorted from blood. As for subset: CD45RA+ positively selected. The clonotype comes from a woman in her twenties or thirties in good health. CDR3 sequence: CASSGRNNQPQHF. As DNA, the CDR3 is TGTGCCAGCAGTGGGAGGAACAATCAGCCCCAGCATTTT.